Shown below are 26 T cell receptor beta chains from a single sample sequenced in a study of blood T cell repertoires in COVID-19. Profiling relied on immunoSEQ multiplex PCR, and the TCRdb table lists in-frame clones only, not all of them. This table has around 60,000 clones, roughly 85% appearing once. Source material: peripheral blood. The receptors shown here come from a woman of 80 years or more with acute or convalescent COVID-19.

CDR3 DNA: TGTGCCAGCAGTTCTGGACTAGCGGGAGGGCGGGAGACCCAGTACTTC. Its protein product is CASSSGLAGGRETQYF. V and J are TRBV27 and TRBJ2-5, with 15 bases that match TRBD2. The ends lost 4 bases at V and 5 bases at J; junction bases unmatched: 5. CDR3 length: 16 amino acids. From germline, CDR1 is MNHEY and CDR2 SMNVEV (reference sequence).

The chain employs TRBV19 and TRBJ1-1; tentative D call: TRBD1 (6 bases). Trimming took 4 bases from V and 3 from J, leaving 15 bases between them. This CDR3 has 15 amino acids. Germline CDR1 and CDR2: LNHDA and SQIVND (reference sequence). CDR3: CASSKAGVRDTEAFF. CDR3 coding DNA: TGTGCCAGTAGTAAGGCAGGGGTTCGGGACACTGAAGCTTTCTTT.

The rearrangement links TRBV11-2 to TRBJ1-1; tentatively, D is TRBD1 (5 bases). Trimming took 3 bases from V and 5 from J, leaving 10 bases between them. CDR1 and CDR2 (germline): SGHAT, FQNNGV. The CDR3 spans 13 residues. The CDR3, as DNA: TGTGCCAGCAGCTTGCAGGGATATACTGAAGCTTTCTTT. This translates into CASSLQGYTEAFF. Full variable domain (rest looked up from reference TRBV11-2 and TRBJ1-1): EAGVAQSPRYKIIEKRQSVAFWCNPISGHATLYWYQQILGQGPKLLIQFQNNGVVDDSQLPKDRFSAERLKGVDSTLKIQPAKLEDSAVYLCASSLQGYTEAFFGQGTRLTVV.

This chain joins TRBV28 and TRBJ1-1; D might be TRBD1 (6 bases). This CDR3 region has 15 residues. Trimming took off 2 bases at V and 1 base at J, with 11 bases between the two ends. Germline CDR1 is MDHEN and CDR2 is SYDVKM. The CDR3 here is CASSLGGGGNTEAFF. CDR3 DNA: TGTGCCAGCAGTTTAGGGGGAGGGGGGAACACTGAAGCTTTCTTT.

The V and J genes are TRBV5-1 and TRBJ2-1, with 10 bases lining up with TRBD2. The CDR3 has 16 residues. V lost 0 bases, J lost 9 bases, and 9 bases stayed unmatched. CDR1 and CDR2 from the germline V gene are SGHRS and YFSETQ. The CDR3 here is CASSLERLAGAAEQFF. CDR3 nucleotide sequence: TGCGCCAGCAGCTTGGAACGGCTAGCGGGAGCTGCTGAGCAGTTCTTC.

The genes are TRBV5-1 and TRBJ2-3; 11 bases are shared with TRBD2. Germline loops: CDR1 SGHRS, CDR2 YFSETQ. V lost 4 bases to trimming and J lost 1 base; unmatched junction nucleotides: 5. CDR3 length equals 16 residues. This chain's CDR3 is CASSDSGRARTDTQYF. The CDR3 coding sequence is TGCGCCAGCAGCGATAGCGGGAGGGCCCGCACAGATACGCAGTATTTT. The whole variable domain, filled in from reference TRBV5-1 and TRBJ2-3, reads KAGVTQTPRYLIKTRGQQVTLSCSPISGHRSVSWYQQTPGQGLQFLFEYFSETQRNKGNFPGRFSGRQFSNSRSEMNVSTLELGDSALYLCASSDSGRARTDTQYFGPGTRLTVL.

This clone was observed once. The chain has TRBV7-3 and TRBJ2-1, with TRBD2 matching 10 bases. Germline V gene lookup returns CDR1 SGHTA and CDR2 FQGTGA. The CDR3 length is 16 residues. Trimming cost V 5 bases and J 4 bases; bases outside gene matches: 8. The CDR3: CASSLFLAGVYNEQFF. CDR3 DNA sequence: TGTGCCAGCAGCCTCTTCCTAGCGGGAGTGTACAATGAGCAGTTCTTC.

This chain joins TRBV6-5 and TRBJ1-1; D might be TRBD1 (5 bases). V lost 5 bases to trimming and J lost 1 base, with 14 bases between them. The CDR3 covers 15 residues. Germline CDR1 reads MNHEY; CDR2 reads SVGAGI. The CDR3 protein is CASSPPLTGNTEAFF. The DNA for the CDR3 is TGTGCCAGCAGTCCCCCACTCACAGGGAACACTGAAGCTTTCTTT.

This clone occurred a few times. This rearrangement joins TRBV2 to TRBJ2-2; D is possibly TRBD1 (6 bases). Trimming removed 8 bases at V and 0 bases at J, with 16 bases between. The CDR3 is 16 amino acids. Germline lookup yields CDR1 SNHLY and CDR2 FYNNEI. The chain's CDR3 is CASRRAGASNTGELFF. DNA of the CDR3: TGTGCCAGCCGCAGAGCAGGGGCATCGAACACCGGGGAGCTGTTTTTT.

V is TRBV9 and J is TRBJ1-6; D is possibly TRBD1 (6 bases). The V end was cut by 0 bases, the J end by 4 bases, with 17 bases between. CDR1 and CDR2 from the germline V gene are SGDLS and YYNGEE. The CDR3 has 18 amino acids. The CDR3 DNA follows: TGTGCCAGCAGCGTAGCTCCTCAGGGGATCCTGTATAATTCACCCCTCCACTTT. Its translation is CASSVAPQGILYNSPLHF.

The rearrangement links TRBV2 to TRBJ1-2; D perhaps matches TRBD1 (6 bases). V lost 6 bases and J 4 bases, leaving 15 bases between the germline ends. CDR3 length equals 14 residues. The germline gives CDR1 SNHLY, CDR2 FYNNEI. Written as DNA, the CDR3 is TGTGCCAGCAGATTGGCCGGGACAATCTATGGCTACACCTTC. Translation: CASRLAGTIYGYTF. The variable domain in full, with the rest retrieved from reference TRBV2 and TRBJ1-2, is EPEVTQTPSHQVTQMGQEVILRCVPISNHLYFYWYRQILGQKVEFLVSFYNNEISEKSEIFDDQFSVERPDGSNFTLKIRSTKLEDSAMYFCASRLAGTIYGYTFGSGTRLTVV.

This clone is medium-sized (0.01 to 0.1%) by share. The chain employs TRBV27 and TRBJ2-2; D remains unclear. The germline gives CDR1 MNHEY, CDR2 SMNVEV (reference sequence). The CDR3 is made up of 18 amino acids. The V end lost 2 bases, the J end lost 3 bases, and 19 bases lay between the germline ends. In DNA form, the CDR3 reads TGTGCCAGCAGTTTAGCCCACAGTCGCGAGTTTGACACCGGGGAGCTGTTTTTT. It encodes CASSLAHSREFDTGELFF.

The chain is built from TRBV15 and TRBJ1-5; TRBD1 matches at 8 bases. V shed 2 bases, J shed 11 bases, and the junction held 5 bases outside the gene matches. Germline loops: CDR1 LNHNV, CDR2 YYDKDF (reference sequence). CDR3 length: 13 amino acids. This CDR3 is CATSRQDRASQHF. The DNA of the CDR3 is TGTGCCACCAGCAGACAGGACAGGGCGTCCCAGCATTTT. The variable domain in full, with the rest retrieved from reference TRBV15 and TRBJ1-5, is DAMVIQNPRYQVTQFGKPVTLSCSQTLNHNVMYWYQQKSSQAPKLLFHYYDKDFNNEADTPDNFQSRRPNTSFCFLDIRSPGLGDTAMYLCATSRQDRASQHFGDGTRLSIL.

This chain connects TRBV5-1 to TRBJ2-7; D is unclear. The CDR3 runs 13 residues. With 0 bases removed from V and 6 bases from J, the gap between germline ends came to 10 bases. CDR1 and CDR2 (germline): SGHRS, YFSETQ. The CDR3 region is CASSLDSSLEQYF. The CDR3, as DNA: TGCGCCAGCAGCTTGGACAGCAGTCTCGAGCAGTACTTC.

This sequence joins TRBV30 and TRBJ1-6; no definite D call. Germline V gene sequence: CDR1 GTSNPN, CDR2 SVGIG (reference sequence). V was cut by 1 base and J by 0 bases, with 13 bases left in between. The CDR3 totals 17 residues. The DNA for the CDR3 is TGTGCCTGGAGTGCACCACAGAGAAGCTCCTATAATTCACCCCTCCACTTT. Amino acids: CAWSAPQRSSYNSPLHF.

This chain connects TRBV14 to TRBJ1-5, with 11 bases identical to TRBD1. The CDR3 has 17 residues. Germline V CDR1 and CDR2: SGHDN, FVKESK. Trimming took 0 bases from V and 7 from J; bases not matched to a gene: 8. CDR3 in DNA: TGTGCCAGCAGCCAAGAAAACAGGACAGGGGGCCGGCAGCCCCAGCATTTT. Encoded protein: CASSQENRTGGRQPQHF.

The CDR3 DNA reads as TGCGCCAGCAGCTTGGCAAGGGGGTTGGATACGCAGTATTTT. It translates to CASSLARGLDTQYF. The chain recombines TRBV5-1 with TRBJ2-3; D perhaps matches TRBD1 (6 bases). This CDR3 region has 14 residues. The germline V and J ends were trimmed by 0 bases and 6 bases, with 11 bases remaining between them. CDR1 SGHRS and CDR2 YFSETQ come from the germline V gene.

This clone occurred a few times. The chain uses TRBV27 and TRBJ2-2; no definite D call. This CDR3 contains 15 residues. The germline V and J ends were trimmed by 7 bases and 3 bases, with 15 bases remaining between them. Germline V gives CDR1 MNHEY, CDR2 SMNVEV (reference sequence). CDR3 coding DNA: TGTGCCAGCAAACCGTATCTAGGATACACCGGGGAGCTGTTTTTT. This gives the protein CASKPYLGYTGELFF.

CDR3 residues: CASSLAPLGAGETQYF. The CDR3 DNA sequence: TGTGCCAGCAGCTTAGCCCCCTTGGGGGCGGGAGAGACCCAGTACTTC. The chain is built from TRBV7-2 and TRBJ2-5, with D possibly matching TRBD1 (6 bases). This CDR3 has 16 amino acids. The V end was cut by 0 bases, the J end by 4 bases, with 15 bases between. CDR1 is SGHTA, CDR2 FQGNSA, per germline.

V and J are TRBV29-1 and TRBJ2-3; 8 bases map to TRBD2. V was clipped by 4 bases and J by 6 bases; unmatched bases: 9. This CDR3 region has 14 residues. Germline V gene sequence: CDR1 SQVTM, CDR2 ANQGSEA. The CDR3 DNA reads TGCAGCGTTGGGCTCGGCGGGGGGCTCGATACGCAGTATTTT. Protein sequence: CSVGLGGGLDTQYF.

CDR3 nucleotides: TGTGCCAGCAGCTTAGGTGCAGGGGTAAGGGATACGCAGTATTTT. Its protein product is CASSLGAGVRDTQYF. This sequence joins TRBV27 and TRBJ2-3; tentatively, D is TRBD1 (6 bases). Trimming removed 6 bases at V and 6 bases at J, with 19 bases between. The CDR3 extends over 15 amino acids. CDR1 MNHEY and CDR2 SMNVEV come from the germline V gene (reference sequence).

The J gene is TRBJ2-3, the V gene TRBV30; D possibly corresponds to TRBD2 (5 bases). Germline V gene data show CDR1 as GTSNPN and CDR2 as SVGIG (reference sequence). CDR3 length: 14 residues. V shed 3 bases and J shed 0 bases, with 10 bases lying between them. The CDR3 reads CAWRVQRSTDTQYF. The CDR3 DNA sequence: TGTGCCTGGAGGGTGCAGCGGAGCACAGATACGCAGTATTTT.

This clone was picked up a small number of times. Here the CDR3 DNA reads TGTGCCAGTAGTACGACAGGAGACTATGGCTACACCTTC. As protein: CASSTTGDYGYTF. The chain carries TRBV19 and TRBJ1-2; tentative D call: TRBD1 (6 bases). The germline V and J ends were trimmed by 4 bases and 3 bases, with 9 bases remaining between them. The CDR3 consists of 13 residues. The germline V gene has CDR1 LNHDA and CDR2 SQIVND (reference sequence). Full variable domain (rest looked up from reference TRBV19 and TRBJ1-2): DGGITQSPKYLFRKEGQNVTLSCEQNLNHDAMYWYRQDPGQGLRLIYYSQIVNDFQKGDIAEGYSVSREKKESFPLTVTSAQKNPTAFYLCASSTTGDYGYTFGSGTRLTVV.

The chain couples TRBV3-1 (or the pseudogene TRBV3-2) to TRBJ2-3; TRBD2 aligns across 10 bases. Trimming at V came to 1 base and at J to 0 bases, leaving 4 bases not matched to a gene. CDR1 and CDR2 from the germline V gene are LGHDT and YNNKEL (reference sequence). The CDR3 has 17 residues. CDR3 sequence: CASSQGTSGTSTDTQYF. DNA of the CDR3: TGTGCCAGCAGCCAAGGGACTAGCGGAACTAGCACAGATACGCAGTATTTT.

The J gene is TRBJ1-2, the V gene TRBV6-1; TRBD1 is a possible D gene (5 bases). This CDR3 has 14 residues. CDR1 MNHNS and CDR2 SASEGT come from the germline V gene. The ends were cut back, 2 bases at V and 8 bases at J, with 15 bases in the middle. The CDR3 loop reads CASSEPRAAGGYTF. For the CDR3, the DNA is TGTGCCAGCAGTGAACCCCGGGCGGCAGGGGGCTACACCTTC.

The genes are TRBV5-1 and TRBJ1-5; 8 bases fit TRBD1. This CDR3 spans 15 amino acids. From germline, CDR1 is SGHRS and CDR2 YFSETQ. V shed 0 bases, J shed 9 bases, and the junction held 8 bases outside the gene matches. The chain's CDR3 is CASSLEAGGAGPQHF. The CDR3 region has the DNA TGCGCCAGCAGCTTGGAGGCAGGGGGCGCGGGGCCCCAGCATTTT. The complete variable domain, with remaining parts taken from reference TRBV5-1 and TRBJ1-5, reads KAGVTQTPRYLIKTRGQQVTLSCSPISGHRSVSWYQQTPGQGLQFLFEYFSETQRNKGNFPGRFSGRQFSNSRSEMNVSTLELGDSALYLCASSLEAGGAGPQHFGDGTRLSIL.